The clone carrying this TCR beta chain appeared a few times. Its cognate antigen is unknown. Incorporated into the TCR beta cDNA libraries were unique molecular identifiers, which served to reduce PCR and sequencing biases. In TCRdb, the PCR reads were re-called with MiXCR into one record per CDR3 protein. The data contain fewer than 850,000 distinct CDR3 sequences, 25% to 30% of them singletons. The record originates from a study of post-analysis software for immune sequencing data. Findings and limits, study-wide: When the samples were clustered directly with F measure, those that had been prepared in the same batch showed strong co-clustering. Relative to controls, patients had 4 or 5 TRBV segments at higher frequency, with TRBV5-6, TRBV5-1 and TRBV20-1 among these.

The length of the CDR3 is 13 residues. Germline lookup yields CDR1 MNHNY and CDR2 SVGAGI (reference sequence). Trimming stripped 2 bases from V and 4 bases from J, with 8 bases between. Sequencing was carried out using blood. This clonotype was sampled from a girl between 5 and 17 years old with multiple sclerosis. The chain couples TRBV6-6 to TRBJ1-1; D perhaps matches TRBD1 (5 bases). The CDR3 bases are TGTGCCAGCAGTTACGGGGGTGTCACTGAAGCTTTCTTT. Protein product: CASSYGGVTEAFF.